These T cell receptor beta chains were read from a single sample in a study of post-analysis software for immune sequencing data. TCRdb re-called the PCR reads through MiXCR, storing one row per CDR3 protein. Of about 540,000 distinct CDR3 sequences listed, under 40% are singletons. The sequenced sample was blood. These receptors were obtained from a girl aged 2-17 years with multiple sclerosis. The CDR3 runs from the conserved cysteine through the conserved F or W.

J gene,V gene,CDR3 protein
TRBJ2-7,TRBV6-2/TRBV6-3,CASSRSNAIYEQYF
TRBJ2-7,TRBV20-1,CSARKGRIETYEQYF
TRBJ1-2,TRBV5-5,CASSGVGGGYTF
TRBJ1-6,TRBV5-6,CASSSLGVSYNSPLHF
TRBJ1-6,TRBV10-3,CAISEPGGRSPLHF
.,TRBV2,CASSGQQAYEQYF
.,TRBV20-1,CSARVSGGALVRQETQYF
TRBJ2-3,TRBV24-1,CAVGGGDTQYF
TRBJ2-7,TRBV20-1,CSADRDREPYEQYF
TRBJ2-1,TRBV25-1,CASSERVFPTGAGAGNEQFF
TRBJ2-3,TRBV25-1,CASSGNRGRDPPSTDTQYF
TRBJ2-7,TRBV12-3/TRBV12-4,CASSRSGNTYEQYF